Following are 3 T cell receptor beta chains from one sample sequenced in a study of blood T cells in healthy people across ages. Sample-barcoded 5' priming and a J-beta primer mix drove a second PCR of roughly 7 to 11 cycles. TCRdb independently ran MiXCR on the 5' RACE reads; one entry per CDR3 protein. The sample yields 650,000 to 900,000 distinct CDR3 sequences, approximately 65% seen once. The sequenced sample was blood. Every receptor here comes from a man in his thirties or forties in good health.

The V call is TRBV9, the J call TRBJ2-3; 7 bases match TRBD1. The length of the CDR3 is 16 residues. Looked up from germline, CDR1 is SGDLS and CDR2 is YYNGEE. With 4 bases clipped from V and 1 base from J, the junction kept 9 bases outside the gene matches. The CDR3: CASSTQQGIGTDTQYF. The CDR3 coding sequence is TGTGCCAGCAGCACCCAACAGGGGATCGGCACAGATACGCAGTATTTT.

This chain connects TRBV29-1 to TRBJ2-3; possibly TRBD1 or TRBD2 for D (5 bases each). The V gene lost 2 bases and the J gene lost 2 bases, with 14 bases spanning the gap. The length of the CDR3 is 15 residues. Looked up from germline, CDR1 is SQVTM and CDR2 is ANQGSEA. The CDR3 is CSVEPGQAVTDTQYF. The CDR3 nucleotides are TGCAGCGTTGAACCCGGACAAGCGGTCACAGATACGCAGTATTTT.

This clonotype was counted a few times. The chain has TRBV5-1 and TRBJ2-4, with D perhaps assigned TRBD1 or TRBD2 (5 bases each). TRBJ2-7 explains the end of the DNA better; the J call may be wrong. Germline CDR1 is SGHRS and CDR2 is YFSETQ. The CDR3 sequence is 17 residues long. The chain's CDR3 is CASSLTTNRDLTYEQYF. The DNA for the CDR3 is TGCGCCAGCAGCTTGACGACAAACCGGGACCTCACCTACGAGCAGTACTTC.